The text below deals with one T cell receptor beta chain. Its antigen is still unknown. The entry originates in a study of T cells in narcolepsy. About the research overall: Patients with NT1 or NT2 and healthy control donors were enrolled. Study-wide points: Reportedly, autoreactive clonotypes were serially detected in patients' blood but not controls'. Comparing one patient's CSF and blood CD4+ clonotypes highlighted HCRT- and TRIB2-specific autoreactive clonotypes.

This CDR3 region has 12 residues. Between the trimmed V and J ends, which lost 2 bases and 13 bases, there was a span of 12 bases. Germline V gene lookup returns CDR1 SGHTA and CDR2 FQGNSA. Measured with immunoSEQ multiplex PCR; TCRdb has only the in-frame clones, and not every one. Of approximately 35,000 clones in the sample, around 90% are singletons; the top ten hold over 0.8%. This clonotype originated in a human donor with narcolepsy. Sequenced sample: CD45RA- memory CD4+ T cells from PBMCs. V gene TRBV7-2 combines with J gene TRBJ2-1, with D possibly matching TRBD1 (5 bases). In DNA form, the CDR3 reads TGTGCCAGCAGCTTAACGTGGGGCAACCAGTTCTTC. This gives the protein CASSLTWGNQFF.